A single sample is the source of the 15 T cell receptor beta chains below, sequenced in a study of blood T cell repertoires in COVID-19. Generated by immunoSEQ multiplex PCR, the TCRdb table keeps only in-frame clones and is missing some. The sample records roughly 100,000 clones, roughly 69% being singletons. The sequencing input was peripheral blood. The receptor set was obtained from a man older than 75 with acute or convalescent COVID-19.

This chain links TRBV2 with TRBJ2-5; 7 bases agree with TRBD2. This CDR3 is built from 15 residues. The germline V gene has CDR1 SNHLY and CDR2 FYNNEI. Losses at the gene ends were 7 bases for V and 5 bases for J; bases not matched to a gene: 13. The CDR3 nucleotides read TGTGCCAGCACCCGAACCGGACTAGGAGTGGAGACCCAGTACTTC. This codes for CASTRTGLGVETQYF.

The chain recombines TRBV19 with TRBJ1-2; 10 nucleotides match TRBD1. The CDR3 sequence is 16 residues long. Unmatched junction bases numbered 7, after V lost 4 bases and J lost 2 bases. Germline lookup yields CDR1 LNHDA and CDR2 SQIVND (reference sequence). CDR3 amino acids: CASSTPRTGGNYGYTF. In DNA, the CDR3 is TGTGCCAGTAGTACCCCTAGGACAGGGGGAAACTATGGCTACACCTTC.

V and J are TRBV19 and TRBJ2-1, with 9 bases matching TRBD2. V lost 3 bases, J lost 2 bases, and 5 bases stayed unmatched. CDR1 is LNHDA, CDR2 SQIVND, per germline (reference sequence). The CDR3 covers 16 residues. The CDR3 reads CASSIPAGGPYNEQFF. The CDR3 region has the DNA TGTGCCAGTAGTATCCCAGCGGGAGGACCCTACAATGAGCAGTTCTTC.

CDR3: CASSQGFRETQYF. Here the CDR3 DNA reads TGCGCCAGCAGCCAAGGGTTTAGAGAGACCCAGTACTTC. This rearrangement joins TRBV4-1 to TRBJ2-5; D is undetermined. CDR1 MGHRA and CDR2 YSYEKL come from the germline V gene. Trimming cost V 1 base and J 4 bases, with 7 bases left between them. The CDR3 has 13 residues.

The chain carries TRBV7-6 and TRBJ2-5; 11 nucleotides match TRBD1. The junction had 13 bases not matched to a gene; V was cut back by 0 bases and J by 10 bases. The CDR3 totals 17 residues. Germline lookup yields CDR1 SGHVS and CDR2 FNYEAQ. In nucleotides, the CDR3 is TGTGCCAGCAGCTTAGCGGCGGACAGGGGGCAGTCCCGAGGCCAGTACTTC. It yields the protein CASSLAADRGQSRGQYF. The whole variable domain, filled in from reference TRBV7-6 and TRBJ2-5, reads GAGVSQSPRYKVTKRGQDVALRCDPISGHVSLYWYRQALGQGPEFLTYFNYEAQQDKSGLPNDRFSAERPEGSISTLTIQRTEQRDSAMYRCASSLAADRGQSRGQYFGPGTRLLVL.

The chain carries TRBV28 and TRBJ2-1; perhaps TRBD2 as D (6 bases). V lost 1 base to trimming and J lost 4 bases, with 8 bases between them. The CDR3 has 14 residues. CDR1 is MDHEN and CDR2 is SYDVKM in the germline V gene. The CDR3 protein is CASSLLGRYNEQFF. The CDR3 DNA reads TGTGCCAGCAGTTTATTGGGGAGGTACAATGAGCAGTTCTTC.

J is TRBJ2-2 and V is TRBV4-1, with D possibly matching TRBD2 (6 bases). The CDR3 loop spans 16 amino acids. The germline V and J ends were trimmed by 0 bases and 4 bases, with 12 bases remaining between them. Per germline, CDR1 MGHRA and CDR2 YSYEKL. Here the CDR3 DNA reads TGCGCCAGCAGCCAAGAGGGAGGAGATTCCACCGGGGAGCTGTTTTTT. Translated, it gives CASSQEGGDSTGELFF.

This clone was detected a few times. The chain carries TRBV18 and TRBJ2-7; TRBD2 matches 7 bases. CDR1 and CDR2 (germline): KGHSH, LQKENI. The CDR3 is 14 residues long. Germline trimming cut 2 bases from V and 7 bases from J; bases unmatched to any gene: 8. The CDR3 region is CASSPLRDGGEQYF. The CDR3 region has the DNA TGTGCCAGCTCACCATTACGGGACGGGGGGGAGCAGTACTTC. The entire variable domain, with the rest obtained from reference TRBV18 and TRBJ2-7, is as follows: NAGVMQNPRHLVRRRGQEARLRCSPMKGHSHVYWYRQLPEEGLKFMVYLQKENIIDESGMPKERFSAEFPKEGPSILRIQQVVRGDSAAYFCASSPLRDGGEQYFGPGTRLTVT.

The sample holds a few counts of this clone. The chain has TRBV4-3 and TRBJ2-3; 7 nucleotides line up with TRBD2. The CDR3 consists of 15 residues. The germline CDR1 and CDR2 sequences are LGHNA and YSLEER. The J segment lost 6 bases and the V segment lost 1 base, leaving 7 bases of the junction unmatched. The CDR3 here is CASSQGGLGGDTQYF. CDR3 DNA: TGCGCCAGCAGCCAAGGCGGACTAGGAGGGGATACGCAGTATTTT.

The rearrangement uses TRBV6-6 and TRBJ2-6; D may be TRBD1 (6 bases). Trimming removed 5 bases from V and 3 bases from J, with 26 bases in between. The CDR3 length is 20 residues. Germline V CDR1 and CDR2: MNHNY, SVGAGI (reference sequence). CDR3 bases: TGTGCCAGCAGTCTCCGCCCCAGAACAGGGAAGGTCTTTGGGGCCAACGTCCTGACTTTC. Protein sequence: CASSLRPRTGKVFGANVLTF.

This clone has a handful of counts. This chain uses TRBV19 with TRBJ1-5, with 9 bases identical to TRBD1. The germline gives CDR1 LNHDA, CDR2 SQIVND (reference sequence). The length of the CDR3 is 16 residues. V lost 9 bases, J lost 5 bases, and 14 bases stayed unmatched. Written as DNA, the CDR3 is TGTGCCAGCTGGGAAGGTACAGGGGGCAGCTATCAGCCCCAGCATTTT. It specifies CASWEGTGGSYQPQHF.

V usage is TRBV7-2 and J usage is TRBJ1-6; D is possibly TRBD1 (6 bases). The CDR3 sequence is 15 residues long. V shed 5 bases and J shed 7 bases, with 15 bases lying between them. Germline V gene data show CDR1 as SGHTA and CDR2 as FQGNSA. CDR3 sequence (DNA): TGTGCCAGCAGCCCCGTCGGACAGCGGAATTCACCCCTCCACTTT. This sequence encodes CASSPVGQRNSPLHF.

The gene calls are TRBV9 and TRBJ2-7, with 10 bases identical to TRBD1. CDR1 is SGDLS and CDR2 is YYNGEE in the germline V gene. The CDR3 runs to 15 residues. With 3 bases clipped from V and 1 base from J, the junction kept 4 bases outside the gene matches. In DNA form, the CDR3 reads TGTGCCAGCAGCGGTCCGGGACAGGGGTCCTACGAGCAGTACTTC. As protein: CASSGPGQGSYEQYF. The complete variable domain, with remaining parts taken from reference TRBV9 and TRBJ2-7, reads DSGVTQTPKHLITATGQRVTLRCSPRSGDLSVYWYQQSLDQGLQFLIQYYNGEERAKGNILERFSAQQFPDLHSELNLSSLELGDSALYFCASSGPGQGSYEQYFGPGTRLTVT.

This rearrangement joins TRBV6-5 to TRBJ1-2; TRBD1 is a possible D gene (6 bases). The length of the CDR3 is 15 residues. Between the trimmed V and J ends, which lost 2 bases and 0 bases, there was a span of 10 bases. CDR1 and CDR2 from the germline V gene are MNHEY and SVGAGI. The CDR3 region has the DNA TGTGCCAGCAGTTACCAAGGGGGAGCTAACTATGGCTACACCTTC. Residues: CASSYQGGANYGYTF.

This clone was recorded many times. The J gene is TRBJ1-5, the V gene TRBV27; D possibly corresponds to TRBD1 (5 bases). The germline V gene encodes CDR1 MNHEY and CDR2 SMNVEV (reference sequence). This CDR3 comprises 15 residues. Between the trimmed V and J ends, which lost 2 bases and 1 base, there was a span of 9 bases. The CDR3 DNA follows: TGTGCCAGCAGTTTAGGGGGAGGGAGCAATCAGCCCCAGCATTTT. It codes for CASSLGGGSNQPQHF.